This T cell receptor beta chain emerged from a study of regulatory T cells in long-lasting Graves disease. Specified time point: newly diagnosed GD, antithyroid drugs for less than 3 months. Following extraction of RNA from PBMCs, that RNA was used to make the TCR library. Construction of TCR beta libraries relied on iRepertoire HTBI primers and on Arm-PCR targeting CDR3 regions. TCRdb independently ran MiXCR on the multiplex PCR reads; one entry per CDR3 protein. Of hundreds of thousands of distinct CDR3 sequences in the sample, about 15% were seen once. The junction had 3 bases not matched to a gene; V was cut back by 9 bases and J by 0 bases. Looked up from germline, CDR1 is SGHVS and CDR2 is FQNEAQ. The CDR3 extends over 16 amino acids. In regard to this clonotype: Possible read error: a much larger clone is one base away. The conserved closing phenylalanine or tryptophan is absent in this CDR3, likely reflecting a read error.

This sample also belongs to another study, concerning T cells in Graves' hyperthyroidism and ophthalmopathy. That work states: Researchers found most expanded thyroid clonotypes above 0.001 in blood as well.

The source material was peripheral blood mononuclear cells (PBMCs), sampled at new diagnosis, from a patient treated with antithyroid drugs. This chain connects TRBV7-8 to TRBJ2-1; TRBD2 agrees at 15 bases. The TCR was taken from a woman in her twenties or thirties with Graves disease. CDR3 coding DNA: TGTGCCAGTGGACTAGCGGGAGGGGGCTCCTACAATGAGCAGTTCCTC. This gives the protein CASGLAGGGSYNEQFL.